The rows below give T cell receptor beta chains drawn from one sample of a study of neurological immune-mediated disorders. TCRdb reanalysed the 5' RACE reads using MiXCR and keeps one entry per CDR3 protein. The data hold about 30,000 distinct CDR3 sequences, with over 10% observed a single time. The sequencing sample was made of PBMCs. These receptors all stem from a woman in her sixties or seventies in good health. Both conserved end residues are part of each CDR3. Fields, in order: V gene, CDR3 protein.

TRBV6-2/TRBV6-3 | CASSYIDRTQETQYF
TRBV7-9 | CASSLTYNTGELFF
TRBV12-3/TRBV12-4 | CASSKSGETSDKLFF
TRBV9 | CASSIGPLREQFF
TRBV4-3 | CASSQESSSPLHF
TRBV5-1 | CASSLGPRASAQETQYF
TRBV29-1 | CSLDRGTDTQYF
TRBV6-5 | CASSYSAGGPLHF
TRBV4-3 | CASSQGPRGGTYEQYF
TRBV7-6 | CANSVGTGTNSPLQF
TRBV11-3 | CASSSVAQETQYF